What follows is one TCR beta chain and its context. Antigen: not known. This sample is drawn from a study of CXCR3-negative and CXCR3-positive naive CD8 T cells. General observations from the study: High diversity, comparable across both naive subsets, contrasted with much lower diversity in memory CD8+ cells. More hydrophobic TRB CDR3s occurred in CXCR3-positive than in CXCR3-negative naive cells.

This CDR3 has 14 residues. Germline V gene lookup returns CDR1 LNHDA and CDR2 SQIVND (reference sequence). In preparing the TRB cDNA libraries, 5' RACE with UMI labels was used. TCRdb derives one entry per CDR3 protein from the 5' RACE reads, leaving out DNA. Its table lists 65,000 to 90,000 distinct CDR3 sequences. The gene calls are TRBV19 and TRBJ2-7. The sequence was obtained from a human donor in good health. Some clones in this sample may be carry-over from other donors' samples. The sequencing input was naive CXCR3+ CD8+ T cells from blood. As for subset: CD45RO-CCR7+CD27+CD95- naive CD8+ T cells expressing CXCR3 (TNR3+). The CDR3 loop reads CASSPAGDGYEQYF.